Shown below are 20 T cell receptor beta chains from a single sample sequenced in a study of PD-1 blockade in classical Hodgkin lymphoma. Generated by immunoSEQ multiplex PCR, the TCRdb table keeps only in-frame clones and is missing some. This table has under 35,000 clones, 72% appearing once. Sample time point: cycle 4 day 1 (C4D1), after more than five weeks of nivolumab. Relapse was seen in all patients after autologous stem cell transplantation, and brentuximab vedotin exposure was variable. This sample comprised peripheral blood mononuclear cells (PBMCs), obtained before the fourth cycle of nivolumab. These receptors came from a human donor with classical Hodgkin lymphoma.

This clone was detected a few times. V and J are TRBV7-8 and TRBJ2-7; either TRBD1 or TRBD2 may supply D (5 bases each). Trimming took 5 bases from V and 3 from J, leaving 17 bases between them. The CDR3 is 15 residues long. In germline, CDR1 is SGHVS, CDR2 FQNEAQ. CDR3 region: CASSPFGHGNYEQYF. The DNA for the CDR3 is TGTGCCAGCAGCCCCTTCGGACACGGGAACTACGAGCAGTACTTC.

This clone has more than one count but fewer than ten. The chain joins TRBV28 to TRBJ1-5; D is possibly TRBD1 (6 bases). V lost 2 bases to trimming and J lost 16 bases, with 12 bases between them. CDR1 and CDR2 (germline): MDHEN, SYDVKM. This CDR3 has 11 residues. CDR3 amino acids: CASSLIGGQHF. CDR3 coding DNA: TGTGCCAGCAGTTTAATCGGGGGCCAACATTTT.

The rearrangement links TRBV9 to TRBJ1-2; no clear D. CDR3 size: 15 residues. Germline assignment: CDR1 SGDLS and CDR2 YYNGEE. V dropped 2 bases and J dropped 7 bases, with 18 bases sitting between them. In DNA, the CDR3 is TGTGCCAGCAGCGTCCATATAAATCGTTCTCCTGGCTACACCTTC. This sequence encodes CASSVHINRSPGYTF.

V gene TRBV2 combines with J gene TRBJ1-5; no clear D gene. The CDR3 is made up of 14 amino acids. Germline V gives CDR1 SNHLY, CDR2 FYNNEI. V shed 3 bases and J shed 0 bases, with 6 bases lying between them. The CDR3 loop is CASSESYSNQPQHF. The CDR3 region has the DNA TGTGCCAGCAGTGAGAGCTATAGCAATCAGCCCCAGCATTTT.

This clone was found a few times. This chain connects TRBV13 to TRBJ2-5; 7 nucleotides line up with TRBD2. Germline CDR1 is PRHDT and CDR2 is FYEKMQ (reference sequence). After removal of 7 bases from V and 2 bases from J, the junction contained 7 bases not matched to a gene. This CDR3 region has 14 residues. The CDR3 DNA reads TGTGCCAGCACCCTCCAGCGGGAACAAGAGACCCAGTACTTC. It specifies CASTLQREQETQYF.

V usage is TRBV5-5 and J usage is TRBJ2-1; no clear D gene. Between the trimmed V and J ends, which lost 0 bases and 4 bases, there was a span of 11 bases. CDR1 and CDR2 from the germline V gene are SGHKS and YYEKEE (reference sequence). This CDR3 is 15 amino acids long. CDR3 protein: CASSLVVGRYNEQFF. CDR3 bases: TGTGCCAGCAGCTTGGTGGTCGGCAGATACAATGAGCAGTTCTTC.

In this sample, this clone turned up a few times. The chain carries TRBV29-1 and TRBJ2-3; D is possibly TRBD2 (7 bases). V was trimmed by 3 bases and J by 2 bases, leaving 12 bases between them. The CDR3 is 14 amino acids. Per the germline V gene, CDR1 is SQVTM and CDR2 is ANQGSEA. CDR3 DNA sequence: TGCAGCGTTGAGGGGGCGGGAGTCACAGATACGCAGTATTTT. This codes for CSVEGAGVTDTQYF.

This chain uses TRBV27 with TRBJ2-7; the D is unclear. Trimming took 7 bases from V and 4 from J, leaving 8 bases between them. The germline gives CDR1 MNHEY, CDR2 SMNVEV (reference sequence). CDR3 length: 11 residues. CDR3 coding DNA: TGTGCCAGCACGGCAGGATACGAGCAGTACTTC. Its translation is CASTAGYEQYF.

The chain links TRBV7-3 to TRBJ2-3, with a weak D call TRBD2 (5 bases). The CDR3 spans 13 residues. Trimming pared 1 base from V and 4 bases from J, leaving 6 bases between. Per germline, CDR1 SGHTA and CDR2 FQGTGA. The CDR3 sequence is CASSLISADTQYF. The CDR3 DNA follows: TGTGCCAGCAGCTTAATTAGCGCAGATACGCAGTATTTT.

This clone was seen only a few times. V usage is TRBV28 and J usage is TRBJ2-7, with 8 bases identical to TRBD2. CDR3 size: 15 residues. V trimming: 2 bases; J trimming: 3 bases; junction bases outside the gene matches: 6. CDR1 MDHEN and CDR2 SYDVKM come from the germline V gene. DNA for the CDR3: TGTGCCAGCAGTTTAGGCATAGCGGGGCGCTACGAGCAGTACTTC. Translated: CASSLGIAGRYEQYF. Full variable domain (outside the CDR3, taken from reference TRBV28 and TRBJ2-7): DVKVTQSSRYLVKRTGEKVFLECVQDMDHENMFWYRQDPGLGLRLIYFSYDVKMKEKGDIPEGYSVSREKKERFSLILESASTNQTSMYLCASSLGIAGRYEQYFGPGTRLTVT.

This chain joins TRBV5-1 and TRBJ2-7; 12 nucleotides agree with TRBD2. V was pared by 4 bases and J by 7 bases, with 9 bases of the junction left unmatched. CDR3 length: 15 residues. Looked up from germline, CDR1 is SGHRS and CDR2 is YFSETQ. The CDR3 protein is CASSTRLAGAGEQYF. The CDR3 bases are TGCGCCAGCAGCACCAGACTAGCGGGGGCCGGTGAGCAGTACTTC.

J is TRBJ2-2 and V is TRBV25-1; D unresolved. CDR1 is MGHDK and CDR2 is SYGVNS in the germline V gene. V gave up 7 bases and J gave up 6 bases, with 9 bases separating them. The CDR3 loop spans 12 amino acids. The CDR3 reads CASKNGSGELFF. In nucleotides, the CDR3 is TGTGCCAGCAAAAATGGCTCCGGGGAGCTGTTTTTT.

The rearrangement uses TRBV5-4 and TRBJ2-7; 9 bases are shared with TRBD2. Looked up from germline, CDR1 is SGHNT and CDR2 is YYREEE (reference sequence). The V and J ends lost 4 bases and 2 bases, in that order; junction bases with no gene match: 7. The CDR3 covers 15 residues. The CDR3 nucleotides are TGTGCCAGCAGCGTGTACGTAGCGGGAGCCTACGAGCAGTACTTC. Its translation is CASSVYVAGAYEQYF.

Concerning this clone: The germline gene is not matched at one end of the junction; a read error may be the cause. The V call is TRBV7-7, the J call TRBJ2-3; D unresolved. Germline V gene data show CDR1 as SSHAT and CDR2 as FNYEAQ (reference sequence). The CDR3 sequence is 14 residues long. The CDR3 nucleotides read TGTGCTAGCAGCTTAGCCTTCGGCACAGATACGCAGTATTTT. It encodes CASSLAFGTDTQYF.

This clone is a singleton in its sample. The V call is TRBV7-6, the J call TRBJ2-2; perhaps D is TRBD1 or TRBD2 (7 bases each). Germline loops: CDR1 SGHVS, CDR2 FNYEAQ. Between the trimmed V and J ends, which lost 1 base and 7 bases, there was a span of 16 bases. The CDR3 spans 16 residues. The CDR3 region has the DNA TGTGCCAGCAGCTTAGAGACAGGGAGGGGTGTCGGGGAGCTGTTTTTT. It translates to CASSLETGRGVGELFF.

This clone appeared a few times. The chain combines TRBV19 with TRBJ2-2; possibly TRBD1 for D (6 bases). The germline V and J ends were trimmed by 1 base and 4 bases, with 7 bases remaining between them. Germline V lookup: CDR1 LNHDA, CDR2 SQIVND (reference sequence). The CDR3 contains 14 residues. CDR3 DNA sequence: TGTGCCAGTAGTATAGGGGGGCGCACCGGGGAGCTGTTTTTT. The encoded protein is CASSIGGRTGELFF.

CDR3 sequence reads: CASSPQGSPGQETQYF. CDR3 sequence (DNA): TGTGCCAGCAGCCCCCAGGGGTCACCCGGCCAAGAGACCCAGTACTTC. The V gene is TRBV5-5, the J gene TRBJ2-5; D perhaps matches TRBD1 (6 bases). The germline V gene has CDR1 SGHKS and CDR2 YYEKEE (reference sequence). The CDR3 length is 16 residues. V was trimmed by 4 bases and J by 1 base, leaving 17 bases between them.

The chain links TRBV6-6 to TRBJ2-7; 7 bases align to TRBD1. This CDR3 region has 14 residues. With 2 bases clipped from V and 3 bases from J, the junction kept 4 bases outside the gene matches. Germline V lookup: CDR1 MNHNY, CDR2 SVGAGI (reference sequence). CDR3 amino acids: CASSYLDRDYEQYF. For the CDR3, the DNA is TGTGCCAGCAGTTACCTTGACAGGGACTACGAGCAGTACTTC.

The chain links TRBV7-3 to TRBJ2-5, with D unclear. The CDR3 loop spans 15 amino acids. With 4 bases removed from V and 5 bases from J, the gap between germline ends came to 17 bases. The germline V gene encodes CDR1 SGHTA and CDR2 FQGTGA. CDR3 region: CASSSTTGGPETQYF. DNA of the CDR3: TGTGCCAGCAGCTCAACTACGGGCGGCCCGGAGACCCAGTACTTC.

V gene TRBV7-9 combines with J gene TRBJ2-7, with 9 bases lining up with TRBD2. Per germline, CDR1 SEHNR and CDR2 FQNEAQ (reference sequence). The V segment lost 5 bases and the J segment 7 bases; nucleotides outside the gene matches: 12. CDR3 length: 15 residues. CDR3 DNA sequence: TGTGCCAGCAGCCCTATCGGCGGGAGGGTGAGGGAGCAGTACTTC. Protein product: CASSPIGGRVREQYF. Looking up the rest from reference TRBV7-9 and TRBJ2-7 gives the full variable domain: DTGVSQNPRHKITKRGQNVTFRCDPISEHNRLYWYRQTLGQGPEFLTYFQNEAQLEKSRLLSDRFSAERPKGSFSTLEIQRTEQGDSAMYLCASSPIGGRVREQYFGPGTRLTVT.